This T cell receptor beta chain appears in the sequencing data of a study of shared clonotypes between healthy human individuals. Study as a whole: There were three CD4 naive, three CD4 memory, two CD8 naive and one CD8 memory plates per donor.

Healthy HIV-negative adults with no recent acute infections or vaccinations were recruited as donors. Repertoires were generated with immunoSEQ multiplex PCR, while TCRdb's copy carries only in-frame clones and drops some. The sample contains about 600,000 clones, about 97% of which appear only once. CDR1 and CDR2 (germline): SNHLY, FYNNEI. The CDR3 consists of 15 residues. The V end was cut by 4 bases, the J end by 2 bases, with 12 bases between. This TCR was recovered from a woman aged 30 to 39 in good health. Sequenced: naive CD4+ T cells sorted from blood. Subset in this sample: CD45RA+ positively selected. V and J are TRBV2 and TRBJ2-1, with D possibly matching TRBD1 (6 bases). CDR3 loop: CASSVGTGTYNEQFF. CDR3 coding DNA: TGTGCCAGCAGTGTTGGAACAGGGACCTACAATGAGCAGTTCTTC.